This T cell receptor beta chain emerged from a study of early T cells in non-severe SARS-CoV-2 infection. Study-wide background: Sequenced bulk RNA came from whole blood that was unsorted, and chains were unpaired. Findings and caveats of the study: VDJdb matches were skewed toward anti-spike CD8 T cell responses.

This clonotype was counted at least ten times. Its antigen remains unidentified. The CDR3 length is 17 residues. Germline V gives CDR1 SGHAT, CDR2 FQNNGV. V shed 5 bases and J 1 base; nucleotides not matched to a gene: 7. Individual cDNA molecules received unique molecular identifiers. TCRdb re-called the 5' RACE reads through MiXCR, storing one row per CDR3 protein. Among roughly 80,000 distinct CDR3 sequences, over 12% were seen once, and the ten largest hold about 3%. The sequenced sample consisted of whole blood. The gene calls are TRBV11-2 and TRBJ2-7; TRBD2 matches at 14 bases. The receptor was derived from an adult who was a healthcare worker with PCR-confirmed SARS-CoV-2 infection or an uninfected control (not recorded which). CDR3 in amino acids: CASSQGLAGVYSYEQYF. In DNA form, the CDR3 reads TGTGCCAGCAGCCAGGGACTAGCGGGAGTGTATTCCTACGAGCAGTACTTC.